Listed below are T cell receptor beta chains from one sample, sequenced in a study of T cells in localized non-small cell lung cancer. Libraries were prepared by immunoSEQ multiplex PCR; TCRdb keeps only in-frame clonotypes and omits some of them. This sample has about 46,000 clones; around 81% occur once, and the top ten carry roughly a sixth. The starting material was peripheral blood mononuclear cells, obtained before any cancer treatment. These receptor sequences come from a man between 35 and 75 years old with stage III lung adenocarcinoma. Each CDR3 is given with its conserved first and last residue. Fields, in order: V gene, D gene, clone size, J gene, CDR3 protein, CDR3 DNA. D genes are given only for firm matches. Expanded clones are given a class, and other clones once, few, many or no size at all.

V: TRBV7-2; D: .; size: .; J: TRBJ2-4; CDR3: CASSLELAGNIQYF; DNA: TGTGCCAGCAGCTTAGAGTTAGCTGGCAACATTCAGTACTTC
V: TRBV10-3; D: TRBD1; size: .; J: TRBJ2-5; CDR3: CAIRRTGHETQYF; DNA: TGTGCCATCAGGAGGACAGGGCACGAGACCCAGTACTTC
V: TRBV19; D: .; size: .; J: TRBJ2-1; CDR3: CASSIDRVNEQFF; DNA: TGTGCCAGTAGTATAGACAGGGTTAATGAGCAGTTCTTC
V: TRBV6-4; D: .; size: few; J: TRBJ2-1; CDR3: CASSDDSYNEQFF; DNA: TGTGCCAGCAGTGACGATTCCTACAATGAGCAGTTCTTC
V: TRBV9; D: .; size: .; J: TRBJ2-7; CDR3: CASSVGSYEQYF; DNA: TGTGCCAGCAGCGTAGGGAGCTACGAGCAGTACTTC
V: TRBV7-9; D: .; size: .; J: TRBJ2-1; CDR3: CASSLLNEQFF; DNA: TGTGCCAGCAGCTTATTGAATGAGCAGTTCTTC
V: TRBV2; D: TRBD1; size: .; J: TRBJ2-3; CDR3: CASSRSTGADTQYF; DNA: TGTGCCAGCAGTAGATCGACAGGGGCAGATACGCAGTATTTT
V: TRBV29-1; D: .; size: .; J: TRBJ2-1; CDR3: CSVERGYVNEQFF; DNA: TGCAGCGTTGAAAGGGGGTATGTCAATGAGCAGTTCTTC
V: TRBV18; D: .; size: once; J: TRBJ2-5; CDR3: CASSPVSNEETQYF; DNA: TGTGCCAGCTCACCAGTCAGCAACGAAGAGACCCAGTACTTC
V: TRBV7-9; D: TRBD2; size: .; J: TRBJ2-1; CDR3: CASSRIAGANEQFF; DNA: TGTGCCAGCAGCAGAATAGCGGGGGCTAATGAGCAGTTCTTC
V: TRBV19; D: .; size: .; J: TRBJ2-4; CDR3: CASSRKGSSLEENIQYF; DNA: TGTGCCAGTAGTAGAAAGGGTAGTTCCCTCGAGGAGAACATTCAGTACTTC
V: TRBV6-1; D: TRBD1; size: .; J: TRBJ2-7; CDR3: CATTRPGGLYEQYF; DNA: TGTGCCACTACTAGACCAGGGGGCCTCTACGAGCAGTACTTC